These T cell receptor beta chains were read from a single sample in a study of T cells expressing NK-cell markers. TCRdb re-called the 5' RACE reads, yielding one record per CDR3 amino acid sequence without DNA. The listing contains about 260,000 distinct CDR3 sequences. Sequenced sample: blood T cells: a sorted CD56 or NKG2C T cell subset, CD4+ or CD8+ T cells, or bulk PBMC T cells (not recorded which). The receptors stem from a woman between 18 and 75 years old in good health. CDR3s include the opening cysteine and the closing phenylalanine or tryptophan. The order of the fields is J gene, V gene, CDR3 protein.

J gene: TRBJ2-1; V gene: TRBV5-1; CDR3 protein: CASSLAWLADYNEQFF
J gene: TRBJ1-1; V gene: TRBV15; CDR3 protein: CATRGGTDRGTEAFF
J gene: TRBJ2-7; V gene: TRBV5-1; CDR3 protein: CASSRGQRDPYEQYF
J gene: TRBJ2-3; V gene: TRBV12-3/TRBV12-4; CDR3 protein: CASIFQTGDTQYF
J gene: TRBJ1-5; V gene: TRBV5-5; CDR3 protein: CASGRQDSNQPQHF
J gene: TRBJ2-1; V gene: TRBV28; CDR3 protein: CASSLQGVAAYNEQFF
J gene: TRBJ1-2; V gene: TRBV18; CDR3 protein: CASSPGATGYTF
J gene: TRBJ2-3; V gene: TRBV10-3; CDR3 protein: CAISEGPGPDTQYF
J gene: TRBJ1-5; V gene: TRBV7-2; CDR3 protein: CASSGRGSQPQHF
J gene: TRBJ2-2; V gene: TRBV29-1; CDR3 protein: CSVIARTSGRGELFF
J gene: TRBJ2-1; V gene: TRBV15; CDR3 protein: CAGGQGYDNEQFF
J gene: TRBJ1-2; V gene: TRBV6-1; CDR3 protein: CASSERKTGTPGRRYYGYTF
J gene: TRBJ1-4; V gene: TRBV10-3; CDR3 protein: CAISDSPNEKLFF
J gene: TRBJ2-3; V gene: TRBV3-1; CDR3 protein: CASTRGGDTQYF
J gene: TRBJ2-1; V gene: TRBV4-3; CDR3 protein: CASSPGRGIYNEQFF
J gene: TRBJ2-3; V gene: TRBV5-1; CDR3 protein: CATSSGRALADTQYF
J gene: TRBJ2-3; V gene: TRBV20-1; CDR3 protein: CSARGLAGITDTQYF
J gene: TRBJ2-1; V gene: TRBV5-1; CDR3 protein: CASSPDSSRYNEQFF
J gene: TRBJ2-1; V gene: TRBV6-2/TRBV6-3; CDR3 protein: CASSYVGRMNNEQFF
J gene: TRBJ2-3; V gene: TRBV4-3; CDR3 protein: CASSQAGTGGADTQYF
J gene: TRBJ1-4; V gene: TRBV2; CDR3 protein: CASLLDRGNEKLFF
J gene: TRBJ2-2; V gene: TRBV7-2; CDR3 protein: CASSLAGYGTGELFF
J gene: TRBJ2-4; V gene: TRBV12-3/TRBV12-4; CDR3 protein: CASSRGGGPEGIQYF
J gene: TRBJ2-1; V gene: TRBV20-1; CDR3 protein: CSAIAGFAHNEQFF
J gene: TRBJ1-1; V gene: TRBV29-1; CDR3 protein: CSVDSSPGAFF
J gene: TRBJ2-4; V gene: TRBV11-2; CDR3 protein: CASSFPGRDIQYF
J gene: TRBJ2-3; V gene: TRBV7-8; CDR3 protein: CASSFTPLLAGGLEYF
J gene: TRBJ1-5; V gene: TRBV20-1; CDR3 protein: CSARDITARSNQPQHF
J gene: TRBJ1-2; V gene: TRBV5-1; CDR3 protein: CASSSAKGQDGYTF
J gene: TRBJ1-2; V gene: TRBV29-1; CDR3 protein: CSVIQGHGYTF
J gene: TRBJ2-2; V gene: TRBV7-2; CDR3 protein: CASSLPTENTGELFF
J gene: TRBJ1-1; V gene: TRBV27; CDR3 protein: CASSSGPKNTEAFF
J gene: TRBJ2-5; V gene: TRBV30; CDR3 protein: CAWDTGTATETQYF
J gene: TRBJ1-5; V gene: TRBV29-1; CDR3 protein: CSVAITQGPNQPQHF
J gene: TRBJ2-7; V gene: TRBV5-5; CDR3 protein: CASSSNLGTYEQYF
J gene: TRBJ1-1; V gene: TRBV11-2; CDR3 protein: CASTIMDRNTEAFF
J gene: TRBJ2-1; V gene: TRBV6-1; CDR3 protein: CASSETGYSYNEQFF
J gene: TRBJ1-1; V gene: TRBV29-1; CDR3 protein: CSVEDRGGGIEAFF
J gene: TRBJ2-3; V gene: TRBV20-1; CDR3 protein: CSAKKSSTDTQYF
J gene: TRBJ2-2; V gene: TRBV18; CDR3 protein: CASSPPTSGTVTGELFF
J gene: TRBJ2-5; V gene: TRBV5-6; CDR3 protein: CASSLGYMETQYF
J gene: TRBJ2-3; V gene: TRBV30; CDR3 protein: CAFVGSSSLSDTQYF
J gene: TRBJ2-7; V gene: TRBV20-1; CDR3 protein: CSAHSASGTGEQYF
J gene: TRBJ1-4; V gene: TRBV12-3/TRBV12-4; CDR3 protein: CASSPSAGRTREKLFF
J gene: TRBJ2-1; V gene: TRBV20-1; CDR3 protein: CSARDLLGTSGRDEQFF
J gene: TRBJ2-1; V gene: TRBV19; CDR3 protein: CASSSGPKDYNEQFF
J gene: TRBJ1-2; V gene: TRBV5-1; CDR3 protein: CASSTGQPYGYTF
J gene: TRBJ1-1; V gene: TRBV19; CDR3 protein: CASSPLAGKAFF
J gene: TRBJ2-1; V gene: TRBV7-9; CDR3 protein: CASSPERGTYNEQFF
J gene: TRBJ1-5; V gene: TRBV20-1; CDR3 protein: CSASSGDQPQHF
J gene: TRBJ1-2; V gene: TRBV6-1; CDR3 protein: CASSAGTGHYGYTF
J gene: TRBJ2-2; V gene: TRBV12-3/TRBV12-4; CDR3 protein: CASSYQQGAAGELFF
J gene: TRBJ1-2; V gene: TRBV7-2; CDR3 protein: CASSLGGWDRAYGYTF
J gene: TRBJ1-3; V gene: TRBV18; CDR3 protein: CASSPNRDSGNTIYF
J gene: TRBJ2-1; V gene: TRBV3-1; CDR3 protein: CASSQDPVQIQFF